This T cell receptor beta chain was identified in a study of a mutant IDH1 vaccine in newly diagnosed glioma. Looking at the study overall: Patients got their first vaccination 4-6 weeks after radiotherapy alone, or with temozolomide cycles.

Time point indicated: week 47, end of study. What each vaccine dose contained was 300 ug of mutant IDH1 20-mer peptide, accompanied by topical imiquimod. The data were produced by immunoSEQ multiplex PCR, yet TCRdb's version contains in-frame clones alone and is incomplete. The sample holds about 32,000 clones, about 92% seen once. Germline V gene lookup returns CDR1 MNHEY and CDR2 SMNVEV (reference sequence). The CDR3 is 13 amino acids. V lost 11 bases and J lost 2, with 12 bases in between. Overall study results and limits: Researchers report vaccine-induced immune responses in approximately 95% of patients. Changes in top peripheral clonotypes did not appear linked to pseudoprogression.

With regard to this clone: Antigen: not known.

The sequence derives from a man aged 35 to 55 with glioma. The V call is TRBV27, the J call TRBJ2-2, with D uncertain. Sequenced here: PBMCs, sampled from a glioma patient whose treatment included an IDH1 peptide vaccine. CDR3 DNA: TGTGCCGCACGGGCCCCTAACACCGGGGAGCTGTTTTTT. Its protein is CAARAPNTGELFF.